These T cell receptor beta chains were read from a single sample in a study of regulatory T cells in long-lasting Graves disease. TCRdb used MiXCR to reprocess the multiplex PCR reads, holding one entry per CDR3 protein. The sample yields hundreds of thousands of distinct CDR3 sequences, approximately 16% seen once. The data were also submitted as part of a second study, on T cells in Graves' hyperthyroidism and ophthalmopathy.

The sequenced sample was peripheral blood mononuclear cells (PBMCs), obtained at new diagnosis, from a patient treated with antithyroid drugs. These receptor sequences come from a man aged 18 to 30 with Graves disease. The CDR3 runs from the conserved cysteine through the conserved F or W. The D gene is left open where the match is weak. Not all rows give a size; the values are once, few, many and, for expanded clones, a class.

D	J	size	V	DNA	CDR3
.	TRBJ2-1	.	TRBV5-1	TGCGCCAGCAGCCCGATCTCGGCCAATCGGAATGAGCAGTTCTTC	CASSPISANRNEQFF
.	TRBJ1-1	few	TRBV28	TGTGCCAGCATAAGGGCCCCCCGGGACACTGAAGCTTTCTTT	CASIRAPRDTEAFF
TRBD2	TRBJ2-7	many	TRBV5-1	TGCGCCAGCAGATCGGCGGGAGGGGTCTCCTACGAGCAGTACTTC	CASRSAGGVSYEQYF
.	TRBJ2-3	few	TRBV9	TGTGCCAGCAGCGTAGCCGACTACCTGACAGATACGCAGTATTTT	CASSVADYLTDTQYF
TRBD2	TRBJ2-3	.	TRBV12-3/TRBV12-4	TGTGCCAGCAGTTTTGCGGCTAGCGGGAGGGCCGAGAAGTATTCAGATACGCAGTATTTT	CASSFAASGRAEKYSDTQYF
.	TRBJ1-1	few	TRBV19	TGTGCCAGTAGTATCAGGGGCAAGGTGGCTGAAGCTTTCTTT	CASSIRGKVAEAFF
.	TRBJ2-2	.	TRBV30	TGTGCCTGGGGTTTGACCTTAGGGGAGCTGTTTTTT	CAWGLTLGELFF
.	TRBJ1-1	many	TRBV12-3/TRBV12-4	TGTGCCAGCAGTGGCGGTCCGAACACTGAAGCTTTCTTT	CASSGGPNTEAFF
TRBD1	TRBJ1-2	many	TRBV2	TGTGCCAGCACCGCAGACAGGGGGCACGGCTACACCTTC	CASTADRGHGYTF
.	TRBJ1-4	few	TRBV27	TGTGCCAGCAGTTTATCGGTGGCTAATGAAAAACTGTTTTTT	CASSLSVANEKLFF
TRBD2	TRBJ2-1	many	TRBV20-1	TGCAGTGCGGATCTAGCGGGAGGGTACAATGAGCAGTTCTTC	CSADLAGGYNEQFF
TRBD1	TRBJ2-2	few	TRBV4-2	TGTGCCAGCAGCCAAGATCACAGGGGGAAAGACACCGGGGAGCTGTTTTTT	CASSQDHRGKDTGELFF
.	TRBJ2-3	many	TRBV27	TGTGCCAGCAGTTTATCGGACTACACAGATACGCAGTATTTT	CASSLSDYTDTQYF
.	TRBJ1-2	.	TRBV7-9	TGTGCCAGCAGCCCAGGCGCAGCCAGCTATGGCTACACCTTC	CASSPGAASYGYTF
TRBD1	TRBJ2-7	few	TRBV5-1	TGCGCCAGCAGCGGGGGGCAATCCGGGACAGGGGGCTACGAGCAGTACTTC	CASSGGQSGTGGYEQYF
.	TRBJ2-3	.	TRBV12-3/TRBV12-4	TGTGCCAGCAGTCACTACACAGATACGCAGTATTTT	CASSHYTDTQYF
.	TRBJ1-1	many	TRBV6-1	TGTGCCAGCAGTGAGGAAAGGGGCCCTGAAGCTTTCTTT	CASSEERGPEAFF
TRBD1	TRBJ1-6	.	TRBV5-4	TGTGCCAGCAGCCCGGACAGGGCCCATTCACCCCTCCACTTT	CASSPDRAHSPLHF
.	TRBJ1-5	many	TRBV29-1	TGCAGCGTGTCGGGGAGCGGGAATCAGCCCCAGCATTTT	CSVSGSGNQPQHF
.	TRBJ2-1	many	TRBV5-5	TGTGCCAGCAGCTCCGGACTAATTACCACTCGTGGCTACAATGAGCAGTTCTTC	CASSSGLITTRGYNEQFF
.	TRBJ2-1	.	TRBV9	TGTGCCAGTCGTGAGACTAGGACTTACAATGAGCAGTTCTTC	CASRETRTYNEQFF
TRBD2	TRBJ2-2	many	TRBV7-6	TGTGCCAGCAGCCCTCTAGCGGGAGGACCCGGGGAGCTGTTTTTT	CASSPLAGGPGELFF
.	TRBJ1-1	many	TRBV13	TGTGCCAGCAGCCGGGGGAACACTGAAGCTTTCTTT	CASSRGNTEAFF
TRBD2	TRBJ2-7	many	TRBV6-1	TGTGCCAGCAGTGGTACTACTAGCGGGACCTACGAGCAGTACTTC	CASSGTTSGTYEQYF
.	TRBJ2-3	many	TRBV6-2/TRBV6-3	TGTGCCAGCAGTTACTCCACCCTTGGATCTGGCACAGATACGCAGTATTTT	CASSYSTLGSGTDTQYF
.	TRBJ2-7	few	TRBV6-1	TGTGCCACCCGGGACGGTTCCTACGAGCAGTACTTC	CATRDGSYEQYF
TRBD2	TRBJ2-5	few	TRBV20-1	TGCAGTGGGGGACTAGCGGGAGTAGAGACCCAGTACTTC	CSGGLAGVETQYF
TRBD2	TRBJ2-7	few	TRBV20-1	TGCAGTGCTAGAACCCGGACTAGCGGGAGCTACGAGCAGTACTTC	CSARTRTSGSYEQYF
.	TRBJ2-7	many	TRBV7-9	TGTGCCAGCAGCAAGGACGGACCGGGGCAGTACTTC	CASSKDGPGQYF
.	TRBJ2-7	once	TRBV3-1	TGTGCCAGCAGCCAAGAAAAGCAAAGACAGGTCAACTACGAGCAGTACTTC	CASSQEKQRQVNYEQYF
.	TRBJ1-1	many	TRBV5-1	TGCGCCAGCAGCTTTCGGCCAGGGGCCAACACTGAAGCTTTCTTT	CASSFRPGANTEAFF
.	TRBJ1-2	many	TRBV6-1	TGTGCCAGCAGCCAGGACCGCTCCGGGGGCTACACCTTC	CASSQDRSGGYTF
TRBD2	TRBJ2-2	few	TRBV13	TGTGCCAGCAGCTTAGTTGGTAGCGGGACCGGGGAGCTGTTTTTT	CASSLVGSGTGELFF
.	TRBJ2-7	.	TRBV6-5	TGTGCCAGCAGTTATTTTCCAGATACCTACGAGCAGTACTTC	CASSYFPDTYEQYF
TRBD2	TRBJ2-7	many	TRBV20-1	TGCAGTGCCGGACTAGCGGGAGCCCGTGAGCAGTACTTC	CSAGLAGAREQYF
TRBD2	TRBJ2-3	many	TRBV30	TGTGCCTGGAGGGGGACTAGCGGGAGGTCAGATACGCAGTATTTT	CAWRGTSGRSDTQYF
TRBD2	TRBJ2-1	.	TRBV4-1	TGCGCCAGCAGCCAAGAAGGGAGGGTTTACAATGAGCAGTTCTTC	CASSQEGRVYNEQFF
.	TRBJ1-4	.	TRBV5-5	TGTGCCAGCAGCTTGAGGGTGGAAGTAGCTAATGAAAAACTGTTTTTT	CASSLRVEVANEKLFF
TRBD2	TRBJ2-1	many	TRBV20-1	TGCAGTGCAGGGGAACTAGCGGGAGTGGATGAGCAGTTCTTC	CSAGELAGVDEQFF
TRBD2	TRBJ2-2	few	TRBV5-1	TGCGCCAGCAGCGCGCAGACTAGCGGGAGGGCGAACACCGGGGAGCTGTTTTTT	CASSAQTSGRANTGELFF
TRBD2	TRBJ2-4	.	TRBV3-1	TGTGCCAGCAGCCAAGCCGTCGCTAGCGGGAGAAGGGTTCAGTACTTC	CASSQAVASGRRVQYF
.	TRBJ2-7	many	TRBV28	TGTGCCAGCAGTTTAATTCGGGGTTGGGAGCAGTACTTC	CASSLIRGWEQYF
TRBD1	TRBJ1-5	.	TRBV4-1	TGCGCCAGCAGAGACGGGACAGGACTTAGCAATCAGCCCCAGCATTTT	CASRDGTGLSNQPQHF
TRBD1	TRBJ1-1	many	TRBV30	TGTGCCTGGAAATCTCACAGGGGAGGGAACACTGAAGCTTTCTTT	CAWKSHRGGNTEAFF
.	TRBJ1-2	many	TRBV28	TGTGCCAGCAGTTCGTCAAGTGGCTACACCTTC	CASSSSSGYTF
TRBD2	TRBJ2-1	few	TRBV6-1	TGTGCCAGCCGACTAGCGGGAGAGTCCGGGAACAATGAGCAGTTCTTC	CASRLAGESGNNEQFF
.	TRBJ1-1	many	TRBV30	TGTGCCTGGAGTGTACCTCCTGAAGCTTTCTTT	CAWSVPPEAFF
TRBD1	TRBJ1-1	.	TRBV3-1	TGTGCCAGCAGCCAGCCAGGGGGCGACACTGAAGCTTTCTTT	CASSQPGGDTEAFF
.	TRBJ2-5	many	TRBV18	TGTGCCAGCTTCAAAGGGACTGCCCAAGAGACCCAGTACTTC	CASFKGTAQETQYF